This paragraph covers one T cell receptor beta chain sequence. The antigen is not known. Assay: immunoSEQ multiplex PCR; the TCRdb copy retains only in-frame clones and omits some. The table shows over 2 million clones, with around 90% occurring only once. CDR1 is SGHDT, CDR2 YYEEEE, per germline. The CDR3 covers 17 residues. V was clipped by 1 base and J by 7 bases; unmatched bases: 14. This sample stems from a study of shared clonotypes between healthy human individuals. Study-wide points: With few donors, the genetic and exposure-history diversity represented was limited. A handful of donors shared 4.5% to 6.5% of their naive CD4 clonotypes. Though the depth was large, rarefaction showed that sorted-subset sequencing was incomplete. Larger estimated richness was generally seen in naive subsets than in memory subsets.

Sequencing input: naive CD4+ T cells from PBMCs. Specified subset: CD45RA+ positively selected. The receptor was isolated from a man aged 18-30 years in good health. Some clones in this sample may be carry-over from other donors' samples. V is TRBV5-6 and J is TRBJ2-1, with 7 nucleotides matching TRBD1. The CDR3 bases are TGTGCCAGCAGCTTGCGGACAGGCCGCCGAGGGTCTAATGAGCAGTTCTTC. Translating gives CASSLRTGRRGSNEQFF.